This T cell receptor (beta chain) was sequenced during a study of blood T cell repertoires in COVID-19. Study-wide context: There were acute and convalescent COVID-19 samples, and they came from the United States, Italy and Spain. Sources were T cells, B-cell-depleted T cells, or PBMCs; the material itself was cDNA or gDNA.

The V and J ends lost 5 bases and 1 base respectively, with 8 bases between them. Germline V gene sequence: CDR1 SGHTA, CDR2 FQGNSA. CDR3 length: 13 amino acids. This clone was seen more than once but under ten times. Authors' processing steps: Reference gene primer amplification in the assay estimated nucleated cell counts. Here immunoSEQ multiplex PCR was the method, and the copy in TCRdb shows in-frame clones only, minus some. Clone size and V and J calls were adopted from that table, with D and trimming inferred from the DNA. The sample has under 140,000 clones; 88% are singletons. This sequence originates from a woman between 45 and 65 years old with acute or convalescent COVID-19. The chain joins TRBV7-2 to TRBJ2-5; no clear D gene. The sequenced material came from peripheral blood. The chain's CDR3 is CASSARVQETQYF. In DNA, the CDR3 is TGTGCCAGCAGCGCCCGGGTCCAAGAGACCCAGTACTTC.